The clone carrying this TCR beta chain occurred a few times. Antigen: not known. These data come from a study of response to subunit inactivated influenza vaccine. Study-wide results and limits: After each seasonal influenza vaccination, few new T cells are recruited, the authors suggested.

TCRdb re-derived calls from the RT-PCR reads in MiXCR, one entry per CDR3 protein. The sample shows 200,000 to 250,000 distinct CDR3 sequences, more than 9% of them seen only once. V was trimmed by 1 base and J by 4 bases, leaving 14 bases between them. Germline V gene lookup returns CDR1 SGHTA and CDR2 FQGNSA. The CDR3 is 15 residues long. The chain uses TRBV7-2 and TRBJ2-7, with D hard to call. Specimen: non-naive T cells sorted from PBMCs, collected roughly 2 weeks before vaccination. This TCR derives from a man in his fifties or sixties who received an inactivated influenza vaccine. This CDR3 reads CASSLVGMGTYEQYF. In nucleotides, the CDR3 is TGTGCCAGCAGCTTAGTCGGTATGGGTACTTACGAGCAGTACTTC. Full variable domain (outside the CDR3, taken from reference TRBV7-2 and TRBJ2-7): GAGVSQSPSNKVTEKGKDVELRCDPISGHTALYWYRQSLGQGLEFLIYFQGNSAPDKSGLPSDRFSAERTGGSVSTLTIQRTQQEDSAVYLCASSLVGMGTYEQYFGPGTRLTVT.